This T cell receptor (beta chain) was found in a study of T-cell reconstitution after alpha-beta-depleted transplantation in children. Study results and caveats: One year post-transplant, T-cell counts and diversity were largely derived from T cells produced anew. About two months after transplant, alpha-beta T cells reportedly came from several hundred expanded graft clones. Some patients' high day-60 TCRbeta diversity was attributed to recipient cells surviving conditioning.

Worth noting for this clonotype: Its antigen is not known.

It was with unique molecular identifiers that the TCRbeta library was prepared. TCRdb re-analysed the PCR reads in MiXCR, keeping a single row per CDR3 protein. The table has about 310,000 distinct CDR3 sequences, roughly 25% seen once. The V end was cut by 8 bases, the J end by 3 bases, with 7 bases between. Germline CDR1 and CDR2: SQVTM and ANQGSEA. This CDR3 region has 11 residues. The chain employs TRBV29-1 and TRBJ2-2; unclear D gene. The sample was PBMCs, mostly from graft donor cells, taken 180 days after TCRalphabeta/CD19-depleted stem cell transplant. This clonotype originated in a male patient between 5 and 17 years old who had a stem cell transplant for acute lymphoblastic leukemia, so the T cells may come from the graft donor. CDR3 protein: CSCFYTGELFF. For the CDR3, the DNA is TGCAGCTGTTTCTACACCGGGGAGCTGTTTTTT.